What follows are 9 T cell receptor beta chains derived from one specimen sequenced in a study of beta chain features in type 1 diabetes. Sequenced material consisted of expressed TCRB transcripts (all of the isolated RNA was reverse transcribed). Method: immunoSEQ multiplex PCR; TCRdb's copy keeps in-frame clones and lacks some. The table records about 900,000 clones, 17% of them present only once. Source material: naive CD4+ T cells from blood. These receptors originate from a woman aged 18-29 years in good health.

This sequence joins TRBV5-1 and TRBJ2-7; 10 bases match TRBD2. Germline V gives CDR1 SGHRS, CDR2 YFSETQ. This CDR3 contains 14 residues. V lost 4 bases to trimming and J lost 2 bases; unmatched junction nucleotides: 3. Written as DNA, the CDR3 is TGCGCCAGCAGCACTAGCGGGACGGCCTACGAGCAGTACTTC. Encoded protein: CASSTSGTAYEQYF. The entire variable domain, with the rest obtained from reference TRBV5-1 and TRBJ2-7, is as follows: KAGVTQTPRYLIKTRGQQVTLSCSPISGHRSVSWYQQTPGQGLQFLFEYFSETQRNKGNFPGRFSGRQFSNSRSEMNVSTLELGDSALYLCASSTSGTAYEQYFGPGTRLTVT.

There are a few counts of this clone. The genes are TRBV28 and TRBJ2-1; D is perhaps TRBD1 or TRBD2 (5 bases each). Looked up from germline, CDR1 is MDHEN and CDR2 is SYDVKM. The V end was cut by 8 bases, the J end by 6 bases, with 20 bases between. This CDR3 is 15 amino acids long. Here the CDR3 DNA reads TGTGCCAGCTCCAAGGATCTTGGGGGTGTCAATGAGCAGTTCTTC. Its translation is CASSKDLGGVNEQFF.

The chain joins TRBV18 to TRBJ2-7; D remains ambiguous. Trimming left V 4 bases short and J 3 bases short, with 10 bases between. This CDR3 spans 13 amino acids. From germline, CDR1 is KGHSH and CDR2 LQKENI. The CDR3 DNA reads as TGTGCCAGCTCACAACAGAGCAGCTACGAGCAGTACTTC. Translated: CASSQQSSYEQYF.

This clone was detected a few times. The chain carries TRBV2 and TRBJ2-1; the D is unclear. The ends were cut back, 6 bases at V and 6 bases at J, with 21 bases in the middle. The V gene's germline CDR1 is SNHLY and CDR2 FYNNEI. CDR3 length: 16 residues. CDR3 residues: CASRSVASLRVNEQFF. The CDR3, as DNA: TGTGCCAGCAGGTCTGTTGCCTCCCTAAGAGTCAATGAGCAGTTCTTC.

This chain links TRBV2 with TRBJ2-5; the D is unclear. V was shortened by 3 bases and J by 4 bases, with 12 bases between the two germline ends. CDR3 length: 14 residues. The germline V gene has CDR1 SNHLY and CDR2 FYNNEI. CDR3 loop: CASSEYAPGETQYF. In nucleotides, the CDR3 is TGTGCCAGCAGTGAGTACGCGCCGGGAGAGACCCAGTACTTC.

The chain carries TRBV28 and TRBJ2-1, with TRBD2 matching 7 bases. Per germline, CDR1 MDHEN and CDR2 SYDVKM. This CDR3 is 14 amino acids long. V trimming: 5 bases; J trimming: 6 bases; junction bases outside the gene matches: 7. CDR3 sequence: CASSSHWGGNEQFF. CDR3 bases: TGTGCCAGCAGTAGCCATTGGGGGGGCAATGAGCAGTTCTTC.

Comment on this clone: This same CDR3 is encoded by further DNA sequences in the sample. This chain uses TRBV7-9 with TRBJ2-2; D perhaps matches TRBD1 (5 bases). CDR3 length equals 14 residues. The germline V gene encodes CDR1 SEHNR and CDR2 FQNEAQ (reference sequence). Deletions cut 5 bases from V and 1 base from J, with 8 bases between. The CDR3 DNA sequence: TGTGCCAGCAGCCCCCAGGGGAACACCGGGGAGCTGTTTTTT. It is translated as CASSPQGNTGELFF.

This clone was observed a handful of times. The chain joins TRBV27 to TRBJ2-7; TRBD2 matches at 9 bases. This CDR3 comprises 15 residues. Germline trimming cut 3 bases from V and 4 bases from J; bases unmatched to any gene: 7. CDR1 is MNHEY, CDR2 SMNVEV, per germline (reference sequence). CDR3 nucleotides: TGTGCCAGCAGTTTCTGGGCTAGCGGGAATTACGAGCAGTACTTC. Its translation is CASSFWASGNYEQYF.

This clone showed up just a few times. The CDR3 region has the DNA TGTGCCAGCAGCCCGGGGTACTATGGCTACACCTTC. Amino acids: CASSPGYYGYTF. The rearrangement joins TRBV28 to TRBJ1-2; the D is unclear. Germline lookup yields CDR1 MDHEN and CDR2 SYDVKM. The CDR3 extends over 12 amino acids. V gave up 6 bases and J gave up 3 bases, with 8 bases separating them.